Sequencing of this TCR beta chain was carried out in a study of T cell changes during pregnancy in multiple sclerosis. CDR1 is SEHNR and CDR2 is FQNEAQ in the germline V gene (reference sequence). The CDR3 consists of 16 residues. The J segment lost 5 bases and the V segment lost 1 base, leaving 10 bases of the junction unmatched. TCRdb's table, derived via immunoSEQ multiplex PCR, lists solely in-frame clones and lacks some. The sample yields some 47,000 clones, 80% to 90% seen once. The chain uses TRBV7-9 and TRBJ2-5; TRBD1 matches 7 bases. This receptor was taken from a female donor with multiple sclerosis, enrolled in a pregnancy study. Sequencing used CD8+ T cells from peripheral blood mononuclear cells, obtained in the second trimester of pregnancy. The CDR3 DNA is TGTGCCAGCAGCTTAGGAGGTACAGGGGTCGGGGAGACCCAGTACTTC. Its translation: CASSLGGTGVGETQYF.